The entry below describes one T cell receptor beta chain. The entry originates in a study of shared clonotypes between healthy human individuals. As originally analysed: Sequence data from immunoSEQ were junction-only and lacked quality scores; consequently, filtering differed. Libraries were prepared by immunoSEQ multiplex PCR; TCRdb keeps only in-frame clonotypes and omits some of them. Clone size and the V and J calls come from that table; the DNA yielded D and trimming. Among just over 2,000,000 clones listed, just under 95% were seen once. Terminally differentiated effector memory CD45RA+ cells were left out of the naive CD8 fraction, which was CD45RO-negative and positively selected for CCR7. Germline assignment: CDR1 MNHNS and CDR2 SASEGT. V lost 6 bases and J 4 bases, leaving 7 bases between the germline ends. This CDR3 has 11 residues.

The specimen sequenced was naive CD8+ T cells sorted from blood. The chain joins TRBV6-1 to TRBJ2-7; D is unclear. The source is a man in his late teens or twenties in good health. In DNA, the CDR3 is TGTGCCAGCAGGAATACATACGAGCAGTACTTC. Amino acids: CASRNTYEQYF.